Included here is one TCR beta chain sequence, with context. This sample stems from a study of blood T cell repertoires in COVID-19. Across the study: Collection of acute and convalescent COVID-19 samples took place in the United States, Italy and Spain. Sources were T cells, B-cell-depleted T cells, or PBMCs; the material itself was cDNA or gDNA.

V gave up 4 bases and J gave up 2 bases, with 25 bases separating them. The CDR3 totals 18 residues. CDR1 SQVTM and CDR2 ANQGSEA come from the germline V gene. As originally analysed: Cell counts per sample came from amplifying reference gene primers. Profiling relied on immunoSEQ multiplex PCR, and the TCRdb table lists in-frame clones only, not all of them. V, J and clone size are those of that table, while D and trimming were read from the DNA. The profile covers fewer than 100,000 clones, with more than 65% appearing a single time and about 22% taken by the ten largest. Sequencing input: peripheral blood. This receptor was identified in a woman in her forties or fifties with acute or convalescent COVID-19. The V and J genes are TRBV29-1 and TRBJ2-3; perhaps TRBD2 as D (7 bases). The CDR3, as DNA: TGCAGCGTTGTAGGGGGGAGGGAGGTTTACTCCTACACAGATACGCAGTATTTT. This gives the protein CSVVGGREVYSYTDTQYF.